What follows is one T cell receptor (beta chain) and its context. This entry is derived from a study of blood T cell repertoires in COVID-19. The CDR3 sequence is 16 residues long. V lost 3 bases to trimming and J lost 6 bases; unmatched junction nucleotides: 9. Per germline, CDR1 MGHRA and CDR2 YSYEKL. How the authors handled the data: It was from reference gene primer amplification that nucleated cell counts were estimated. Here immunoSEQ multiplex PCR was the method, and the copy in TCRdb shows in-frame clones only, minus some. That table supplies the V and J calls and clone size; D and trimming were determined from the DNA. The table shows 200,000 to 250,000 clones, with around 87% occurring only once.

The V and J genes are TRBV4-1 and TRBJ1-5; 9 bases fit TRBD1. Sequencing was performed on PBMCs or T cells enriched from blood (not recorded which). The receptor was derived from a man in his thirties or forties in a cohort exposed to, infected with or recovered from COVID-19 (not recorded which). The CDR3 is CASSQKDGTGLQPQHF. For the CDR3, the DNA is TGCGCCAGCAGCCAGAAGGACGGGACAGGGCTTCAGCCCCAGCATTTT.